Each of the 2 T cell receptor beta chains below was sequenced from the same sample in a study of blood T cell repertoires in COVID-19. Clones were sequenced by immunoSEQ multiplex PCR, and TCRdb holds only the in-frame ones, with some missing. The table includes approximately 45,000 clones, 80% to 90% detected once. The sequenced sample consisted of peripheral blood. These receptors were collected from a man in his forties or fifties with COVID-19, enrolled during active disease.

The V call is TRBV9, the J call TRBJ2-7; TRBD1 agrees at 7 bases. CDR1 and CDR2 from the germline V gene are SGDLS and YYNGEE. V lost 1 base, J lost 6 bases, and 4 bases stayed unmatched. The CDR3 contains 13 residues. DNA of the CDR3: TGTGCCAGCAGCGTACAGGGGGAACGCGAGCAGTACTTC. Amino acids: CASSVQGEREQYF. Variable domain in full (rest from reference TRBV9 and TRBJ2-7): DSGVTQTPKHLITATGQRVTLRCSPRSGDLSVYWYQQSLDQGLQFLIQYYNGEERAKGNILERFSAQQFPDLHSELNLSSLELGDSALYFCASSVQGEREQYFGPGTRLTVT.

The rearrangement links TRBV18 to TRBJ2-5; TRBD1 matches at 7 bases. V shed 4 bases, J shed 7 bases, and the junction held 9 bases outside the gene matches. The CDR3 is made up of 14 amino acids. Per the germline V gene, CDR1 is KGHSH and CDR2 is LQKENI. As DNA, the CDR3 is TGTGCCAGCTCACGACGACAGGGTGATGGGACCCAGTACTTC. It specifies CASSRRQGDGTQYF.